Shown below are 14 T cell receptor beta chains from a single sample sequenced in a study of T cell responses to AZD1222 COVID-19 vaccine. Sequencing used immunoSEQ multiplex PCR; TCRdb keeps in-frame clones, though not all of them. The sample shows about 83,000 clones, 91% of them seen only once. The specimen comprised peripheral blood, sampled 28 days after the second AZD1222 dose. The receptors shown here come from an adult who received the AZD1222 COVID-19 vaccine.

The CDR3 reads CASSVGDRKNTGELFF. CDR3 DNA: TGCGCCAGCAGCGTGGGGGACAGAAAGAACACCGGGGAGCTGTTTTTT. This chain links TRBV5-1 with TRBJ2-2; 7 bases map to TRBD1. Trimming cost V 4 bases and J 1 base; bases outside gene matches: 7. Germline CDR1 and CDR2: SGHRS and YFSETQ. This CDR3 is 16 amino acids long.

This clone showed up just once. The CDR3, as DNA: TGTGCCAGCAGCTTAGCTCTGGCTGGAAACACCATATATTTT. This codes for CASSLALAGNTIYF. The chain joins TRBV7-9 to TRBJ1-3; D is ambiguous. This CDR3 is 14 amino acids long. V was shortened by 0 bases and J by 2 bases, with 5 bases between the two germline ends. Germline CDR1 reads SEHNR; CDR2 reads FQNEAQ (reference sequence).

This chain's CDR3 is CSVARGQGDTQYF. DNA of the CDR3: TGCAGCGTTGCCAGGGGGCAAGGAGATACGCAGTATTTT. This chain connects TRBV29-1 to TRBJ2-3, with 8 bases fitting TRBD1. Per the germline V gene, CDR1 is SQVTM and CDR2 is ANQGSEA. The junction had 5 bases not matched to a gene; V was cut back by 4 bases and J by 5 bases. There are 13 residues in the CDR3.

V and J are TRBV28 and TRBJ1-1, with 9 bases fitting TRBD1. V gave up 4 bases and J gave up 12 bases; unmatched junction bases: 9. The CDR3 is 13 residues long. CDR1 and CDR2 from the germline V gene are MDHEN and SYDVKM. CDR3 region: CASSSTGGERTFF. Written as DNA, the CDR3 is TGTGCCAGCAGTTCGACAGGGGGTGAACGGACTTTCTTT.

The chain couples TRBV2 to TRBJ2-2, with 7 nucleotides matching TRBD2. The length of the CDR3 is 15 residues. With V trimmed by 6 bases and J by 7 bases, 11 bases remained unmatched. Germline-derived CDR1 and CDR2 are SNHLY and FYNNEI. CDR3 protein: CASRKRSGTDGELFF. As DNA, the CDR3 is TGTGCCAGCAGGAAGCGGAGCGGGACCGACGGGGAGCTGTTTTTT.

The CDR3 DNA reads as TGTGCCAGCAGCTTGGCGATTCGGGGCCGACCTGAAGCTTTCTTT. Translated, it gives CASSLAIRGRPEAFF. The V and J genes are TRBV5-6 and TRBJ1-1; D might be TRBD1 (5 bases). The CDR3 loop spans 15 amino acids. V dropped 0 bases and J dropped 6 bases, with 15 bases sitting between them. Germline CDR1 and CDR2: SGHDT and YYEEEE.

The rearrangement joins TRBV20-1 to TRBJ2-7; D not resolved. The length of the CDR3 is 10 residues. In germline, CDR1 is DFQATT, CDR2 SNEGSKA (reference sequence). V gave up 3 bases and J gave up 4 bases, with 4 bases separating them. Here the CDR3 DNA reads TGCAGTGCTAGCAAGTACGAGCAGTACTTC. Amino acid sequence: CSASKYEQYF.

The V gene is TRBV15, the J gene TRBJ2-3; tentatively, D is TRBD1 or TRBD2 (6 bases each). There are 16 residues in the CDR3. Trimming took off 0 bases at V and 2 bases at J, with 12 bases between the two ends. CDR1 is LNHNV, CDR2 YYDKDF, per germline (reference sequence). The CDR3 loop is CATSRDRRGSTDTQYF. The CDR3 nucleotides are TGTGCCACCAGCAGAGATAGGAGGGGGTCCACAGATACGCAGTATTTT. Supplemented by reference TRBV15 and TRBJ2-3, the full variable domain reads DAMVIQNPRYQVTQFGKPVTLSCSQTLNHNVMYWYQQKSSQAPKLLFHYYDKDFNNEADTPDNFQSRRPNTSFCFLDIRSPGLGDTAMYLCATSRDRRGSTDTQYFGPGTRLTVL.

This clone was seen just once. The chain has TRBV5-1 and TRBJ2-1; either TRBD1 or TRBD2 may supply D (6 bases each). Per the germline V gene, CDR1 is SGHRS and CDR2 is YFSETQ. V dropped 4 bases and J dropped 4 bases, with 21 bases sitting between them. CDR3 length: 17 amino acids. The DNA of the CDR3 is TGCGCCAGCAGCGCAAGCCCTAGCGCCACAGGGTACAATGAGCAGTTCTTC. It translates to CASSASPSATGYNEQFF.

The genes are TRBV29-1 and TRBJ2-7; 7 bases are shared with TRBD1. Germline V gives CDR1 SQVTM, CDR2 ANQGSEA. This CDR3 has 12 residues. For the CDR3, the DNA is TGCAGTTTCGAGAGGGGGCTGGGGGAGCAGTACTTC. Amino acid sequence: CSFERGLGEQYF.

The chain links TRBV5-5 to TRBJ2-7, with D possibly matching TRBD2 (5 bases). Germline V gene sequence: CDR1 SGHKS, CDR2 YYEKEE (reference sequence). The CDR3 has 15 amino acids. V gave up 1 base and J gave up 3 bases, with 14 bases separating them. Here the CDR3 DNA reads TGTGCCAGCAGCTTGAATGGACGGACTCTCTACGAGCAGTACTTC. Amino acid sequence: CASSLNGRTLYEQYF.

The chain employs TRBV6-1 and TRBJ1-2; D not resolved. The germline V and J ends were trimmed by 2 bases and 1 base, with 5 bases remaining between them. The CDR3 contains 13 residues. Germline values: CDR1 MNHNS, CDR2 SASEGT. This CDR3 reads CASSETVNYGYTF. DNA for the CDR3: TGTGCCAGCAGTGAAACAGTTAACTATGGCTACACCTTC.

This clone is categorized as medium-sized (0.01 to 0.1%). The V gene is TRBV4-2, the J gene TRBJ2-7; 9 nucleotides match TRBD1. This CDR3 is 15 amino acids long. The germline V gene encodes CDR1 LGHNA and CDR2 YNFKEQ. The V segment lost 3 bases and the J segment 0 bases; nucleotides outside the gene matches: 3. The CDR3 region is CASSHMTGGSYEQYF. As DNA, the CDR3 is TGTGCCAGCAGCCACATGACAGGGGGCTCCTACGAGCAGTACTTC.

This clone was found once. V usage is TRBV2 and J usage is TRBJ1-2; possible D gene TRBD1, 6 bases. With 5 bases removed from V and 10 bases from J, the gap between germline ends came to 17 bases. From germline, CDR1 is SNHLY and CDR2 FYNNEI. The CDR3 has 13 amino acids. The CDR3 region has the DNA TGTGCCAGCAGTCCGTCCCGGGACAATTCCTACACCTTC. Amino acids: CASSPSRDNSYTF.